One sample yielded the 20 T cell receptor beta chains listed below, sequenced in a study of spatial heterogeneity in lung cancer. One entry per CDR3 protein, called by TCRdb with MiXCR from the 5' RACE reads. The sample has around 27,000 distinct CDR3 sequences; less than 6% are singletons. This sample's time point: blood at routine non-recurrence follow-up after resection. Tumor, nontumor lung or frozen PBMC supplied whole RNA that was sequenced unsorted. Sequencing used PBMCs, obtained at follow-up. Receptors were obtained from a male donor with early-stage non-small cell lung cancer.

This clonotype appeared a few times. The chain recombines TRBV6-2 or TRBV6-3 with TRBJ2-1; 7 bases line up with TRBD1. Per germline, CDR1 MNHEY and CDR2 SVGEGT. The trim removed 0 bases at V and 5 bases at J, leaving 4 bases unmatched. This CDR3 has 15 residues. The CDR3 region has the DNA TGTGCCAGCAGTTACTCTTGGGACAGACACAATGAGCAGTTCTTC. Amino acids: CASSYSWDRHNEQFF.

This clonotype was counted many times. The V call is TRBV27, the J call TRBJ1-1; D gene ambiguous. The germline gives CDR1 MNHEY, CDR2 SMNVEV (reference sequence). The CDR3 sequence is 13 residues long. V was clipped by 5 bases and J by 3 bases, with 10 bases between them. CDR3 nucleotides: TGTGCCAGCAGTCGGACCTACCACACTGAAGCTTTCTTT. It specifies CASSRTYHTEAFF.

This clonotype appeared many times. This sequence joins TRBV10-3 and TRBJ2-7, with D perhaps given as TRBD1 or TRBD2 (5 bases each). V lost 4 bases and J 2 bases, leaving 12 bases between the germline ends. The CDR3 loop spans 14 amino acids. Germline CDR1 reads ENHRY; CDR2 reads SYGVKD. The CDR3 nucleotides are TGTGCCATCAGTGTTGGGGGTTCGGCCTACGAGCAGTACGTC. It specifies CAISVGGSAYEQYV.

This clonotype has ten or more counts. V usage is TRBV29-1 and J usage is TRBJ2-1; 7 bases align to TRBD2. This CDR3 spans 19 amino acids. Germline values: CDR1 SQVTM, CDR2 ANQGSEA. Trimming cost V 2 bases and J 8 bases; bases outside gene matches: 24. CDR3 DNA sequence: TGCAGCGTTGAATCCAACCCCCGCTATCGTGGCGGGAGTGGGTATGAGCAGTTCTTC. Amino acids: CSVESNPRYRGGSGYEQFF.

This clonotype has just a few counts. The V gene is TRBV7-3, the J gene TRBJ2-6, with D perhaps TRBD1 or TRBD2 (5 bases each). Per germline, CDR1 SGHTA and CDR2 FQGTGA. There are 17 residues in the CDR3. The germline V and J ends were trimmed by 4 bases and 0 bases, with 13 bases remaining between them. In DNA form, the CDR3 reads TGTGCCAGCAGCTCTCCGGGACGGGTCTCTGGGGCCAACGTCCTGACTTTC. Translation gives CASSSPGRVSGANVLTF.

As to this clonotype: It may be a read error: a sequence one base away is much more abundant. This CDR3 is CASRPTPEWGYLFF. DNA for the CDR3: TGCGCCAGCAGGCCCACACCAGAGTGGGGATACCTGTTCTTC. The gene calls are TRBV5-1 and TRBJ2-1; D uncertain. The CDR3 covers 14 residues. V lost 5 bases and J 15 bases, leaving 24 bases between the germline ends. Germline loops: CDR1 SGHRS, CDR2 YFSETQ.

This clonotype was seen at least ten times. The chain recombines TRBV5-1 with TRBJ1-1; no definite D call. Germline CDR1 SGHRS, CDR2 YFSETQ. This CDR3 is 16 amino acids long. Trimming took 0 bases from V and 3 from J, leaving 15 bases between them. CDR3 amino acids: CASSLAAGRRDTEAFF. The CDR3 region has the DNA TGCGCCAGCAGCTTGGCGGCAGGACGACGAGACACTGAAGCTTTCTTT.

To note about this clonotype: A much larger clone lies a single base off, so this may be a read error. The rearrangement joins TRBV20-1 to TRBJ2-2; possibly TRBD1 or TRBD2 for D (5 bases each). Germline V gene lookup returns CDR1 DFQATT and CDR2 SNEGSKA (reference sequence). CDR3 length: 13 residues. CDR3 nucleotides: TGCAGTGCTAGAGAAGCGGACACCGGGGAGCTGTCTTTT. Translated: CSAREADTGELSF.

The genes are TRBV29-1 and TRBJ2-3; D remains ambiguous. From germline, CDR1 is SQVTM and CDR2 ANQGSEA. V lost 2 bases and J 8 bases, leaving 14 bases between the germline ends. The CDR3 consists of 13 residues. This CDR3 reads CSVEPADLVTQYF. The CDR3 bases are TGCAGCGTTGAACCCGCCGATTTAGTTACGCAGTATTTT.

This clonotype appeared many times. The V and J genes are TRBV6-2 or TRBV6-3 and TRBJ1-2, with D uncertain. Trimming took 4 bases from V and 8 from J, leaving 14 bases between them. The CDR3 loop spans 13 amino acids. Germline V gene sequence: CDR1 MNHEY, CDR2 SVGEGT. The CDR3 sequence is CASSWAPLGGYTF. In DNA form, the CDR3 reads TGTGCCAGCAGTTGGGCCCCCTTGGGGGGCTACACCTTC.

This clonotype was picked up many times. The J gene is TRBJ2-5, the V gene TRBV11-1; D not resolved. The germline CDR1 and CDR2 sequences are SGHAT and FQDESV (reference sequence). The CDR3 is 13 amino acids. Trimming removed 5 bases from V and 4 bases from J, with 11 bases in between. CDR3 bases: TGTGCCAGCAGCCTATGGACGCGAGAGACCCAGTACTTC. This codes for CASSLWTRETQYF.

CDR3 nucleotides: TGTGCCAGCAGTGAAGGAGGGGGAGGGTACTTC. This codes for CASSEGGGGYF. The chain combines TRBV2 with TRBJ2-4; D tentatively reads TRBD1 or TRBD2 (6 bases each). The germline gives CDR1 SNHLY, CDR2 FYNNEI. This CDR3 has 11 residues. Trimming took off 1 base at V and 15 bases at J, with 10 bases between the two ends.

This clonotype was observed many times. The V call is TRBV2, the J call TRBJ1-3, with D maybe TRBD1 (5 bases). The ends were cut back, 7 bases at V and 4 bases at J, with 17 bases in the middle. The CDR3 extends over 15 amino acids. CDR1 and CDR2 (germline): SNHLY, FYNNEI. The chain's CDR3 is CASNSPQGAGNTIYF. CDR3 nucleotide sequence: TGTGCCAGCAATTCTCCGCAGGGAGCAGGAAACACCATATATTTT.

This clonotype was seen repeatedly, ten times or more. The CDR3 protein is CASSRSGGSRQETQYF. Written as DNA, the CDR3 is TGTGCCAGCAGCCGTTCGGGCGGGAGCCGCCAAGAGACCCAGTACTTC. This chain joins TRBV11-2 and TRBJ2-5, with 7 nucleotides matching TRBD2. The CDR3 covers 16 residues. J gave up 1 base and V 5 bases, and 10 bases lay outside the gene matches. The V gene's germline CDR1 is SGHAT and CDR2 FQNNGV.

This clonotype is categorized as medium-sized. The CDR3 region is CASSPRVFNSPLHF. DNA of the CDR3: TGTGCCAGCAGTCCCAGGGTTTTCAATTCACCCCTCCACTTT. The J gene is TRBJ1-6, the V gene TRBV6-5, with a possible D match to TRBD1 (5 bases). The V and J ends lost 5 bases and 7 bases respectively, with 12 bases between them. The germline gives CDR1 MNHEY, CDR2 SVGAGI. The CDR3 is 14 residues long.

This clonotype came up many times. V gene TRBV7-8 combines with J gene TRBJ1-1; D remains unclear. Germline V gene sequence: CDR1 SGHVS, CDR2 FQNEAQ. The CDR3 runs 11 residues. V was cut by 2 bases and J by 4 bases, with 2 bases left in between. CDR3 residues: CASSLRTEAFF. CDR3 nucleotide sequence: TGTGCCAGCAGCTTACGCACTGAAGCTTTCTTT.

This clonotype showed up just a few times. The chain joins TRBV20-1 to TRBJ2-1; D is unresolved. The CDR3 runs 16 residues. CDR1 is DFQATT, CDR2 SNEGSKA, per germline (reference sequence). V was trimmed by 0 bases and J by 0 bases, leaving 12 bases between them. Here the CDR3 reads CSARDHGRISYNEQFF. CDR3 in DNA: TGCAGTGCTAGAGATCACGGACGGATCTCCTACAATGAGCAGTTCTTC.

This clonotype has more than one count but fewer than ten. In DNA form, the CDR3 reads TGTGCCAGCAGCTGGACTAGCGGGGGGGAGCAGTACGTC. This encodes CASSWTSGGEQYV. This sequence joins TRBV5-6 and TRBJ2-7; 14 bases line up with TRBD2. Losses at the gene ends were 3 bases for V and 7 bases for J; bases not matched to a gene: 0. This CDR3 is 13 amino acids long. Germline V CDR1 and CDR2: SGHDT, YYEEEE.

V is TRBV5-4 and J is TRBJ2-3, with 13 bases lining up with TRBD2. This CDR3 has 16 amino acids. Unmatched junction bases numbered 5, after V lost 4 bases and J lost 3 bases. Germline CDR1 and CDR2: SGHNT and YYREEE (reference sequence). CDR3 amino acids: CASSRKTSGRTDTQYF. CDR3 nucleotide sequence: TGTGCCAGCAGCCGAAAGACTAGCGGGAGGACAGATACGCAGTATTTT.

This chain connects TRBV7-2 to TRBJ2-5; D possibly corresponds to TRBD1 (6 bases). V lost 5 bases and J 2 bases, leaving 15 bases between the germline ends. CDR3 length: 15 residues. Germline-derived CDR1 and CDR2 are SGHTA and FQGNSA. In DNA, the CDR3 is TGTGCCAGCAGCATTAACAGGGTGGCACAAGAGACCCAGTACTTC. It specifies CASSINRVAQETQYF.